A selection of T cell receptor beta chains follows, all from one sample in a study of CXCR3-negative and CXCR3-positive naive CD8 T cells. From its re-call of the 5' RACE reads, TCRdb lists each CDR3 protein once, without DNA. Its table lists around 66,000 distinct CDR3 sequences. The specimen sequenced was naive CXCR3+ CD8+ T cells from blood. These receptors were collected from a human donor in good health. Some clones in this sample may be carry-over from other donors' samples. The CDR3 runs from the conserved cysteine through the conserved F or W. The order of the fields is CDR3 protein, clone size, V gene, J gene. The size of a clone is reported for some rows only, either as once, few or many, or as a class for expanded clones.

cdr3_aa: CASSTPGLYEQYF
clone_size: .
v_call: TRBV19
j_call: TRBJ2-7

cdr3_aa: CSVVGGPHEQYF
clone_size: .
v_call: TRBV29-1
j_call: TRBJ2-7

cdr3_aa: CASSLYIGGGPTYEQYF
clone_size: .
v_call: TRBV5-6
j_call: TRBJ2-7

cdr3_aa: CSVEGLAVTSTDTQYF
clone_size: .
v_call: TRBV29-1
j_call: TRBJ2-3

cdr3_aa: CSVQDRGSNQPQHF
clone_size: .
v_call: TRBV29-1
j_call: TRBJ1-5

cdr3_aa: CATSREPRLAMTGELFF
clone_size: .
v_call: TRBV15
j_call: TRBJ2-2

cdr3_aa: CASSIIAEGGYEQYF
clone_size: .
v_call: TRBV7-9
j_call: TRBJ2-7

cdr3_aa: CASSQARGLRLPEQFF
clone_size: .
v_call: TRBV4-3
j_call: TRBJ2-1

cdr3_aa: CSATGVGPYEQYF
clone_size: .
v_call: TRBV29-1
j_call: TRBJ2-7

cdr3_aa: CASSWGTAGDEQYF
clone_size: .
v_call: TRBV7-9
j_call: TRBJ2-7

cdr3_aa: CSVEDRERGDTDTQYF
clone_size: .
v_call: TRBV29-1
j_call: TRBJ2-3

cdr3_aa: CASSQANRYEQYF
clone_size: .
v_call: TRBV14
j_call: TRBJ2-7

cdr3_aa: CASSWPSRNTIYF
clone_size: .
v_call: TRBV7-9
j_call: TRBJ1-3

cdr3_aa: CASSLAQLTEAFF
clone_size: .
v_call: TRBV12-3/TRBV12-4
j_call: TRBJ1-1

cdr3_aa: CAISEPGQGVTGELFF
clone_size: .
v_call: TRBV10-3
j_call: TRBJ2-2

cdr3_aa: CSAREQGAAVNEQFF
clone_size: .
v_call: TRBV20-1
j_call: TRBJ2-1

cdr3_aa: CASSLEALAGLPLETQYF
clone_size: .
v_call: TRBV7-2
j_call: TRBJ2-5

cdr3_aa: CASSFLTRAGELFF
clone_size: .
v_call: TRBV28
j_call: TRBJ2-2

cdr3_aa: CSATPGQKNTGELFF
clone_size: .
v_call: TRBV20-1
j_call: TRBJ2-2

cdr3_aa: CASSPEGLYNEQFF
clone_size: .
v_call: TRBV27
j_call: TRBJ2-1

cdr3_aa: CASSLAGAPEQYF
clone_size: .
v_call: TRBV7-8
j_call: TRBJ2-7

cdr3_aa: CSLFRGGQKDGYTF
clone_size: .
v_call: TRBV29-1
j_call: TRBJ1-2

cdr3_aa: CATSRPRGADEQYF
clone_size: .
v_call: TRBV15
j_call: TRBJ2-7

cdr3_aa: CASSLLAGGTYYGYTF
clone_size: .
v_call: TRBV5-5
j_call: TRBJ1-2

cdr3_aa: CASSPSRVREQYF
clone_size: .
v_call: TRBV6-1
j_call: TRBJ2-7

cdr3_aa: CASSLGATEQFF
clone_size: .
v_call: TRBV7-2
j_call: TRBJ2-1

cdr3_aa: CASSLRASRTDTQYF
clone_size: .
v_call: TRBV28
j_call: TRBJ2-3

cdr3_aa: CAISEAGQFYYGYTF
clone_size: .
v_call: TRBV10-3
j_call: TRBJ1-2

cdr3_aa: CASSQRTTGPYGYTF
clone_size: .
v_call: TRBV28
j_call: TRBJ1-2

cdr3_aa: CASSPVGGAEDEQYF
clone_size: .
v_call: TRBV19
j_call: TRBJ2-7

cdr3_aa: CASSTSSGRAYEQYF
clone_size: .
v_call: TRBV7-9
j_call: TRBJ2-7

cdr3_aa: CASSPKVVGTEAFF
clone_size: .
v_call: TRBV7-9
j_call: TRBJ1-1

cdr3_aa: CASSLRDTEAFF
clone_size: .
v_call: TRBV13
j_call: TRBJ1-1

cdr3_aa: CASSPGVGLMDTQYF
clone_size: .
v_call: TRBV11-2
j_call: TRBJ2-3

cdr3_aa: CASSPTGKETQYF
clone_size: .
v_call: TRBV3-1
j_call: TRBJ2-5

cdr3_aa: CASTISGDDEQFF
clone_size: .
v_call: TRBV25-1
j_call: TRBJ2-1

cdr3_aa: CSARGPNPPLFNSPLHF
clone_size: .
v_call: TRBV20-1
j_call: TRBJ1-6

cdr3_aa: CSVGGGGKYNEQFF
clone_size: .
v_call: TRBV29-1
j_call: TRBJ2-1

cdr3_aa: CASSTIEDSGQPQHF
clone_size: .
v_call: TRBV3-1
j_call: TRBJ1-5

cdr3_aa: CSVDRVKGTQYF
clone_size: medium-sized
v_call: TRBV29-1
j_call: TRBJ2-3

cdr3_aa: CASSLVISQETQYF
clone_size: .
v_call: TRBV7-9
j_call: TRBJ2-5

cdr3_aa: CSVEDGGGYGTQHF
clone_size: .
v_call: TRBV29-1
j_call: TRBJ1-5